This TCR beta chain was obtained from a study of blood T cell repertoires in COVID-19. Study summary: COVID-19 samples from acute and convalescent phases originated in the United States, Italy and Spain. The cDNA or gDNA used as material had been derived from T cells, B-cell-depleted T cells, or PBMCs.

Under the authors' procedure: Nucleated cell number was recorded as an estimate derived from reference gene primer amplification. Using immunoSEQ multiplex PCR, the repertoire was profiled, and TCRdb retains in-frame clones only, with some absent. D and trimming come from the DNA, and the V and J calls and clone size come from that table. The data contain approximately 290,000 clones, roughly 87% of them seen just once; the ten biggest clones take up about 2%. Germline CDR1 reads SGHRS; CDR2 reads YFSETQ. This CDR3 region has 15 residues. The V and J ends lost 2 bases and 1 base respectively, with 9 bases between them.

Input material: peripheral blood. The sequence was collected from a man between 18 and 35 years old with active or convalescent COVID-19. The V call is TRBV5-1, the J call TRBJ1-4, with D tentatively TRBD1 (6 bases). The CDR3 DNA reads TGCGCCAGCAGCTTCGGACAGAAAACTAATGAAAAACTGTTTTTT. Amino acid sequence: CASSFGQKTNEKLFF.